This T cell receptor beta chain was obtained from a study of metastatic and nonmetastatic thyroid tumors. Whole-study context: From malignant and benign thyroid patients, repertoires in blood and in tumor or nodule tissue were compared.

This clone was picked up many times. Patients underwent thyroid surgery, and none had received any treatment before it. Original processing notes: The study built a papillary thyroid cancer distant-metastasis classifier from CDR3 differences across clinicopathological groups. TCRdb re-processed the PCR reads through MiXCR. The V and J calls and clone size come from TCRdb's table, not from the authors' own analysis. The table shows about 28,000 clones, with 15% to 20% occurring only once. V was clipped by 0 bases and J by 8 bases, with 14 bases between them. This CDR3 spans 15 amino acids. The TCR was taken from a female donor with papillary thyroid cancer or a benign thyroid nodule (not recorded which). Some clones in this sample may be carry-over from other donors' samples. The chain employs TRBV12-3 or TRBV12-4 and TRBJ2-4; maybe TRBD2 (7 bases). Sequenced input: blood. The CDR3 region is CASSLAGGGGHIQYF. CDR3 bases: TGTGCCAGCAGTTTAGCGGGGGGGGGCGGGCACATTCAGTACTTC.